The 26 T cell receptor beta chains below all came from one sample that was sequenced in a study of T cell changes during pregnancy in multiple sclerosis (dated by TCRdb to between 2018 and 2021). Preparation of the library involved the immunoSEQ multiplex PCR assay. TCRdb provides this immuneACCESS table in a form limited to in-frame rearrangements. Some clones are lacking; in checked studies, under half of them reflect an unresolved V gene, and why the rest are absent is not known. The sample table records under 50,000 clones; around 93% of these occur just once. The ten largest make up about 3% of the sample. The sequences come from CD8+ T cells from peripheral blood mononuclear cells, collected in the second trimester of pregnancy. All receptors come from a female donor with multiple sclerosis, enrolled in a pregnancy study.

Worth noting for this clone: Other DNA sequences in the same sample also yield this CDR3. Written as DNA, the CDR3 is TGTGCCACGGGACAGGGACCGGCCCAGCATTTT. Its translation: CATGQGPAQHF. The chain combines TRBV6-5 with TRBJ1-5; 9 bases align to TRBD1. The CDR3 totals 11 residues. Germline V CDR1 and CDR2: MNHEY, SVGAGI. Germline trimming cut 10 bases from V and 11 bases from J; bases unmatched to any gene: 6.

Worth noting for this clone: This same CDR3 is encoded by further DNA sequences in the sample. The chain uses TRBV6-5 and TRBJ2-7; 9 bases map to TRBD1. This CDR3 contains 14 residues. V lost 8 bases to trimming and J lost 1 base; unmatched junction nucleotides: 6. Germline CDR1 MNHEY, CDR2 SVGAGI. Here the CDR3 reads CASRPGTGSYEQYF. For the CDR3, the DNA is TGTGCCAGCCGTCCGGGGACAGGGTCCTACGAGCAGTACTTC.

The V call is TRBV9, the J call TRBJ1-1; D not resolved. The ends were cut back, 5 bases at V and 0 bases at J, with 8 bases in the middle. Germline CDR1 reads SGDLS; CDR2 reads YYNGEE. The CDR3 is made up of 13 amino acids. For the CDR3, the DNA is TGTGCCAGCAGTCCCGTCTTGAACACTGAAGCTTTCTTT. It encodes CASSPVLNTEAFF.

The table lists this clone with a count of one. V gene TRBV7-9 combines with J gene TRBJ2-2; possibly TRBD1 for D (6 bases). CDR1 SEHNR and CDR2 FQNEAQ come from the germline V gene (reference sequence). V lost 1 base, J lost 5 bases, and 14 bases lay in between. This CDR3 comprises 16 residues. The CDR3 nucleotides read TGTGCCAGCAGCTTAGGCTGGCAGGGGCGGACCGGGGAGCTGTTTTTT. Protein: CASSLGWQGRTGELFF. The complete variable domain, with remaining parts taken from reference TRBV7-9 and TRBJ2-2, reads DTGVSQNPRHKITKRGQNVTFRCDPISEHNRLYWYRQTLGQGPEFLTYFQNEAQLEKSRLLSDRFSAERPKGSFSTLEIQRTEQGDSAMYLCASSLGWQGRTGELFFGEGSRLTVL.

CDR3 in DNA: TGTGCCAGCAGCCTCGGACTAGCGGGGGGCACAGATACGCAGTATTTT. This gives the protein CASSLGLAGGTDTQYF. The chain links TRBV5-6 to TRBJ2-3; 13 positions agree with TRBD2. CDR1 is SGHDT, CDR2 YYEEEE, per germline. Trimming removed 4 bases from V and 1 base from J; junction bases left unmatched: 3. The CDR3 consists of 16 residues.

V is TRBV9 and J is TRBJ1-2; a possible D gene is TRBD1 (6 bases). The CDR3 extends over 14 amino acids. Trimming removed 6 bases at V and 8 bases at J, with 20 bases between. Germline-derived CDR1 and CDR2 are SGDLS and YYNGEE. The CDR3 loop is CASTPDGGASGYTF. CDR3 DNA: TGTGCCAGCACCCCGGATGGGGGGGCGAGCGGCTACACCTTC. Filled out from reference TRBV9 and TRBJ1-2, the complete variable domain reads DSGVTQTPKHLITATGQRVTLRCSPRSGDLSVYWYQQSLDQGLQFLIQYYNGEERAKGNILERFSAQQFPDLHSELNLSSLELGDSALYFCASTPDGGASGYTFGSGTRLTVV.

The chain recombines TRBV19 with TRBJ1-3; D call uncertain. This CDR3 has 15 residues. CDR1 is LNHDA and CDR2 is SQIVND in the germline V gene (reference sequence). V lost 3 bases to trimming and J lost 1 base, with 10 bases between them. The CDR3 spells CASSIWRASGNTIYF. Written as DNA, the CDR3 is TGTGCCAGTAGTATCTGGAGGGCGTCTGGAAACACCATATATTTT.

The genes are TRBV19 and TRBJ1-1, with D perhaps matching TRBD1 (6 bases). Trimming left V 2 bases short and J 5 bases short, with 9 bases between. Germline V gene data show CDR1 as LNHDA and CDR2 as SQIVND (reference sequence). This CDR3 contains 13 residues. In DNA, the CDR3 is TGTGCCAGTAGTATATCAGGGGCAACTGAAGCTTTCTTT. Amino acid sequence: CASSISGATEAFF.

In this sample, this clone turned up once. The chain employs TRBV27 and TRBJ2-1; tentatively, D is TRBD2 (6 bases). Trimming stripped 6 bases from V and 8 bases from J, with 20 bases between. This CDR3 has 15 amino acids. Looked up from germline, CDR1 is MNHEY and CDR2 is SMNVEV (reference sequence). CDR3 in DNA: TGTGCCAGCAGCCCAATGTCCTGGGAGGTGGATGAGCAGTTCTTC. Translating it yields CASSPMSWEVDEQFF.

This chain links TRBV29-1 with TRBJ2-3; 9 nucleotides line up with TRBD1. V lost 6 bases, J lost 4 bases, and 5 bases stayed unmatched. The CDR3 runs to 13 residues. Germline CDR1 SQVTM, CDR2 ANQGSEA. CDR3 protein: CSVGQGTPDTQYF. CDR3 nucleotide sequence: TGCAGCGTCGGACAGGGGACCCCAGATACGCAGTATTTT.

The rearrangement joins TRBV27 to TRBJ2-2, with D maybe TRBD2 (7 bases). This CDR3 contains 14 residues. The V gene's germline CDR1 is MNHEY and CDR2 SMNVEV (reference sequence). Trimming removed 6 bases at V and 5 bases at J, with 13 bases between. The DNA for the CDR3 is TGTGCCAGCAGGGTAGGGGGGGGGACCGGGGAGCTGTTTTTT. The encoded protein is CASRVGGGTGELFF.

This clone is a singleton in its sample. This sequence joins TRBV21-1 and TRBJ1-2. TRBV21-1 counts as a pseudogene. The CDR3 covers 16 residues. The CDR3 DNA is TGTGCCAGCAGATTCCTCATAGCCAGAAAGACCTATGGCTACACCTTC. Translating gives CASRFLIARKTYGYTF.

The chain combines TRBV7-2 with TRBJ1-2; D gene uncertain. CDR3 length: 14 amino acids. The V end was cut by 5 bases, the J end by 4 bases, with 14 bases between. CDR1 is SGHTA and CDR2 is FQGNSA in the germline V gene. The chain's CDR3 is CASSQPGTAYGYTF. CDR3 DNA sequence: TGTGCCAGCAGCCAACCCGGCACAGCCTATGGCTACACCTTC.

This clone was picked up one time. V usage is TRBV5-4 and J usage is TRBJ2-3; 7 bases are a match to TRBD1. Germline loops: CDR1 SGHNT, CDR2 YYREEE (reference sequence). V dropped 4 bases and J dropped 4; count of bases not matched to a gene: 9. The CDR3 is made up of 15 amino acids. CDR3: CASSLPGDSPDTQYF. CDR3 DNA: TGTGCCAGCAGCCTCCCCGGGGACAGCCCAGATACGCAGTATTTT.

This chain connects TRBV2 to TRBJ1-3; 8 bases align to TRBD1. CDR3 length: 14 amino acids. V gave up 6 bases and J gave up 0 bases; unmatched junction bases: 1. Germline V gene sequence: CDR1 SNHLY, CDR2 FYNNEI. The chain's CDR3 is CASRGQVSGNTIYF. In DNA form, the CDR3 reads TGTGCCAGCAGGGGACAGGTCTCTGGAAACACCATATATTTT.

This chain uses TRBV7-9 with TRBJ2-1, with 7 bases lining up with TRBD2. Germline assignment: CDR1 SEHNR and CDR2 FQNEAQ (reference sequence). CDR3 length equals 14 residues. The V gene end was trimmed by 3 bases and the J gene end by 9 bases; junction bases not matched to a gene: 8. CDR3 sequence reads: CASSFGGLVAEQFF. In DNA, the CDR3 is TGTGCCAGCAGCTTCGGGGGGTTGGTTGCTGAGCAGTTCTTC.

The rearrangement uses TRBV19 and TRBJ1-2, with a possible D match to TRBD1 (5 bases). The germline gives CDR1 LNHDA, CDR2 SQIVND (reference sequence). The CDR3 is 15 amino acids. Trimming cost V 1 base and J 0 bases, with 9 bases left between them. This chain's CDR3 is CASSIGGTPNYGYTF. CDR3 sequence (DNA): TGTGCCAGTAGTATAGGGGGCACTCCTAACTATGGCTACACCTTC.

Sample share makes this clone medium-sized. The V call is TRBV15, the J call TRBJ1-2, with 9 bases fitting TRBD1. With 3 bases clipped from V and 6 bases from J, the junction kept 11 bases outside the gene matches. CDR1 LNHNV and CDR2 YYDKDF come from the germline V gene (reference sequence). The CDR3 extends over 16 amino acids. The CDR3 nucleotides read TGTGCCACCAGCAGGAGTGGGACAGGGAGAGGGGATGGCTACACCTTC. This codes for CATSRSGTGRGDGYTF.

CDR3 nucleotide sequence: TGTGCCAGCAGCGTAGGAGGGGGGGTCACTGAAGCTTTCTTT. This codes for CASSVGGGVTEAFF. This chain connects TRBV9 to TRBJ1-1, with a possible D match to TRBD1 (6 bases). Germline V gene data show CDR1 as SGDLS and CDR2 as YYNGEE. This CDR3 is built from 14 residues. V shed 0 bases and J shed 4 bases, with 10 bases lying between them.

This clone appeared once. The CDR3 coding sequence is TGTGCCAGCAGCGGTCGGACAGGTCCAGATACGCAGTATTTT. Encoded protein: CASSGRTGPDTQYF. This chain links TRBV7-9 with TRBJ2-3; 7 positions match TRBD1. J gave up 4 bases and V 5 bases, and 6 bases lay outside the gene matches. Germline CDR1 is SEHNR and CDR2 is FQNEAQ (reference sequence). This CDR3 has 14 amino acids.

Written as DNA, the CDR3 is TGTGCCAGCAGCTCTAGACAGGCGGCCCCACCCGTAGCGGGGACCCTCTACGAGCAGTACTTC. Protein sequence: CASSSRQAAPPVAGTLYEQYF. V usage is TRBV13 and J usage is TRBJ2-7, with 8 bases aligning to TRBD2. Looked up from germline, CDR1 is PRHDT and CDR2 is FYEKMQ (reference sequence). The junction had 26 bases not matched to a gene; V was cut back by 4 bases and J by 3 bases. The CDR3 spans 21 residues.

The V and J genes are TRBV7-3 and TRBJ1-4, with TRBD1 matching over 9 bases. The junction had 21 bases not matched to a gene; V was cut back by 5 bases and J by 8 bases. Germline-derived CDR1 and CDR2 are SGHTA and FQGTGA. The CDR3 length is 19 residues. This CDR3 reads CASSRRDRALEVEWEKLFF. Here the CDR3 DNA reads TGTGCCAGCAGCCGGCGGGACAGGGCCCTCGAGGTAGAATGGGAAAAACTGTTTTTT. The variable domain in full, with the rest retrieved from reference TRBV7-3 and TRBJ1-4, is GAGVSQTPSNKVTEKGKYVELRCDPISGHTALYWYRQSLGQGPEFLIYFQGTGAADDSGLPNDRFFAVRPEGSVSTLKIQRTERGDSAVYLCASSRRDRALEVEWEKLFFGSGTQLSVL.

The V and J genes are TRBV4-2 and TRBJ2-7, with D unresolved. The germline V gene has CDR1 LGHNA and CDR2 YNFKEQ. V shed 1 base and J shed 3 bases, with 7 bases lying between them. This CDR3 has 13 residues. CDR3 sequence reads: CASSQGSGYEQYF. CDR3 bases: TGTGCCAGCAGCCAAGGTAGTGGCTACGAGCAGTACTTC.

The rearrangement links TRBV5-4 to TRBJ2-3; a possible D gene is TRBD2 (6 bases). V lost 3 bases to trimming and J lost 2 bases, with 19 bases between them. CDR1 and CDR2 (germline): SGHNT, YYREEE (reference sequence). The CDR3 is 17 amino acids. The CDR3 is CASSSNIAVGFTDTQYF. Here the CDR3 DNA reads TGTGCCAGCAGCTCCAATATAGCGGTGGGCTTCACAGATACGCAGTATTTT.

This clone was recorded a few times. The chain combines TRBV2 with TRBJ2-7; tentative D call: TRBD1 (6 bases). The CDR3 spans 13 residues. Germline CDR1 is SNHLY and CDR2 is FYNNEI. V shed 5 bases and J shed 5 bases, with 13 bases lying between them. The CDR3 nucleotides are TGTGCCAGCAGTAGGACAGTCCAGAACGAGCAGTACTTC. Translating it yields CASSRTVQNEQYF.

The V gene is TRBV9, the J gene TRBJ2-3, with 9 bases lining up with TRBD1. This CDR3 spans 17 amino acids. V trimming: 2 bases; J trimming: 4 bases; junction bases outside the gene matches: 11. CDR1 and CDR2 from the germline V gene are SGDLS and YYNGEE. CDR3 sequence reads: CASSVPGQGSVADTQYF. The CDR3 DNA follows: TGTGCCAGCAGCGTCCCGGGACAGGGATCGGTAGCAGATACGCAGTATTTT.